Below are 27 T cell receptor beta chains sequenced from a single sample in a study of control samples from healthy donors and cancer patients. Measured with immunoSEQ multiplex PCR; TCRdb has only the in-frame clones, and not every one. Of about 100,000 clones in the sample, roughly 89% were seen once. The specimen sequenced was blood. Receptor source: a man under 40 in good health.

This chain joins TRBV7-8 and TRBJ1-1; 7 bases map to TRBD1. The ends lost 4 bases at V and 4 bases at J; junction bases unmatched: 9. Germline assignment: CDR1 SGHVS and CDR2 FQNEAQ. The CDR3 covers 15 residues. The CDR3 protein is CASSSDRARGTEAFF. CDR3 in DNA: TGTGCCAGCAGCTCAGACAGGGCCAGGGGCACTGAAGCTTTCTTT.

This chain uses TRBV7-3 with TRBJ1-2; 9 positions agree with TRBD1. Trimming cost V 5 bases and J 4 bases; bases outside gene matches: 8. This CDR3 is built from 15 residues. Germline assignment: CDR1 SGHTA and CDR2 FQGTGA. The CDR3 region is CASSPGQGAGYGYTF. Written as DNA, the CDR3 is TGTGCCAGCAGCCCGGGACAGGGAGCCGGCTATGGCTACACCTTC.

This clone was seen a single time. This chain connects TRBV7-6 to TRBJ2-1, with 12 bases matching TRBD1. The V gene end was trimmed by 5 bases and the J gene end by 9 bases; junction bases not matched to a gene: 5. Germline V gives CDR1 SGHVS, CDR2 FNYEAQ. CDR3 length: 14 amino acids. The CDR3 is CASSKGQGAVEQFF. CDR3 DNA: TGTGCCAGCAGCAAGGGACAGGGGGCAGTTGAGCAGTTCTTC.

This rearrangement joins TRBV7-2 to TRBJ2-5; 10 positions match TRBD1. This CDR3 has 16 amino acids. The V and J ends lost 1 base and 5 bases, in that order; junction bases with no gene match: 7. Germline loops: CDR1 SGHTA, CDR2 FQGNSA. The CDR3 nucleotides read TGTGCCAGCAGCTTAGGAAAGACAGGGGGCCAGGAGACCCAGTACTTC. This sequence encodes CASSLGKTGGQETQYF.

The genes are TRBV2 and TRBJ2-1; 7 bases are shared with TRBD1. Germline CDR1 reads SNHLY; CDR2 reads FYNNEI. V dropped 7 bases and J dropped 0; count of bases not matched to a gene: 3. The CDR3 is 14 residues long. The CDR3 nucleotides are TGTGCCAGCACACAGGGGCTCTCCTACAATGAGCAGTTCTTC. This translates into CASTQGLSYNEQFF.

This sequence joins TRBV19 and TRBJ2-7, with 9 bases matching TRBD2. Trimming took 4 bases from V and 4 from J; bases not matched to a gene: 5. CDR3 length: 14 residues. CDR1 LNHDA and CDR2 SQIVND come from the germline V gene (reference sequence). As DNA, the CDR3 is TGTGCCAGTAGTAGCGGGAGGGGAGCATACGAGCAGTACTTC. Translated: CASSSGRGAYEQYF.

CDR3 in DNA: TGTGCCTGGGGCCCCGGGAACTCCTACGAGCAGTACGTC. Residues: CAWGPGNSYEQYV. The chain uses TRBV30 and TRBJ2-7; tentative D call: TRBD2 (5 bases). Trimming stripped 5 bases from V and 0 bases from J, with 11 bases between. The germline gives CDR1 GTSNPN, CDR2 SVGIG (reference sequence). The CDR3 is 13 residues long.

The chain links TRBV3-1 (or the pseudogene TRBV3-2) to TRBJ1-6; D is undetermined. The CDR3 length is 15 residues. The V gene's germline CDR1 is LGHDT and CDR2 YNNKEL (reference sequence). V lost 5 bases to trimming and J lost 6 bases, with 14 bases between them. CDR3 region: CASSIRGRINSPLHF. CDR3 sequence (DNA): TGTGCCAGCAGCATACGCGGACGTATTAATTCACCCCTCCACTTT.

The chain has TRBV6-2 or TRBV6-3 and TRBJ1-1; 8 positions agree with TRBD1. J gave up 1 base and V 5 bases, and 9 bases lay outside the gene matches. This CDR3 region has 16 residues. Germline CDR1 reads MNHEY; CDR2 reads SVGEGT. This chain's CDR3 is CASSDRTGRANTEAFF. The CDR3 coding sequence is TGTGCCAGCAGTGACCGGACAGGGCGGGCGAACACTGAAGCTTTCTTT.

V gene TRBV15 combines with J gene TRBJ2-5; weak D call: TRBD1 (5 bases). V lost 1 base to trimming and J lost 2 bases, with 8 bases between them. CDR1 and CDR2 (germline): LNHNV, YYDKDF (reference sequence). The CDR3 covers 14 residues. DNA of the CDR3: TGTGCCACCAGCAGAGGGGGCGGACAAGAGACCCAGTACTTC. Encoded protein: CATSRGGGQETQYF.

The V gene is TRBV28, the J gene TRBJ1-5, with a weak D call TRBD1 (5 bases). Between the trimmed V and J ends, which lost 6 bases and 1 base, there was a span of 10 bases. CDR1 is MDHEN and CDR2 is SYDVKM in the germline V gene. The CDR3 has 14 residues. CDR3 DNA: TGTGCCAGCAGGAAGGGACTCAGCAATCAGCCCCAGCATTTT. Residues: CASRKGLSNQPQHF. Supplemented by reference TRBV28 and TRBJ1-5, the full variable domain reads DVKVTQSSRYLVKRTGEKVFLECVQDMDHENMFWYRQDPGLGLRLIYFSYDVKMKEKGDIPEGYSVSREKKERFSLILESASTNQTSMYLCASRKGLSNQPQHFGDGTRLSIL.

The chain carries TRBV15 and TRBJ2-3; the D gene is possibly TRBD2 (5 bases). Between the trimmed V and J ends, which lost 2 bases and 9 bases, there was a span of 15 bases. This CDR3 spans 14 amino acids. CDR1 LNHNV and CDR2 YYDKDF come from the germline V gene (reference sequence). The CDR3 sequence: CATSRPVQPSTQYF. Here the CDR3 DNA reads TGTGCCACCAGCAGACCGGTTCAGCCTAGCACGCAGTATTTT.

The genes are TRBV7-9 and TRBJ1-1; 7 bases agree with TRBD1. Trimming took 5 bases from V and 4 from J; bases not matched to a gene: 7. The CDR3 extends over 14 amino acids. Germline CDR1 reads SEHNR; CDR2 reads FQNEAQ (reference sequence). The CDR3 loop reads CASSPTQGSTEAFF. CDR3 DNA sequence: TGTGCCAGCAGCCCGACACAGGGGAGCACTGAAGCTTTCTTT.

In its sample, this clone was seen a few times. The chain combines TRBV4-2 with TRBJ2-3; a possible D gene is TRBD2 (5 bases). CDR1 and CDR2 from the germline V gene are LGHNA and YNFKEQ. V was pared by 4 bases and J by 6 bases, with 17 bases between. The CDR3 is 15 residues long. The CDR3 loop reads CASSPIGGSVDTQYF. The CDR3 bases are TGTGCCAGCAGCCCAATAGGAGGCAGCGTGGATACGCAGTATTTT.

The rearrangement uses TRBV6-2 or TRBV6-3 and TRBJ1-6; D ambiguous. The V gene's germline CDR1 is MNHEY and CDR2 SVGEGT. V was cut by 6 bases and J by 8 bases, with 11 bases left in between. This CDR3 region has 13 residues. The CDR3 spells CASSDPPDSPLHF. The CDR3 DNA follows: TGTGCCAGCAGCGACCCCCCCGATTCACCCCTCCACTTT.

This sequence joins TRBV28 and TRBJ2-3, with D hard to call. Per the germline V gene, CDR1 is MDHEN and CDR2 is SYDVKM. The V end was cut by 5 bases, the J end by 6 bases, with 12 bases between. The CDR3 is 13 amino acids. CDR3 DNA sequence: TGTGCCAGCAGTAACCGTGCCCTGGATACGCAGTATTTT. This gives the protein CASSNRALDTQYF.

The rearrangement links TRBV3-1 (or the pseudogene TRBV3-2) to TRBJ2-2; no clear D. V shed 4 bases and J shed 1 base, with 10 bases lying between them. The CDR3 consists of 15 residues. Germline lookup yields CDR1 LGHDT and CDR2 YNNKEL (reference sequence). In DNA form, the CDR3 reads TGTGCCAGCAGCCCTGACGAAGTGAACACCGGGGAGCTGTTTTTT. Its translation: CASSPDEVNTGELFF.

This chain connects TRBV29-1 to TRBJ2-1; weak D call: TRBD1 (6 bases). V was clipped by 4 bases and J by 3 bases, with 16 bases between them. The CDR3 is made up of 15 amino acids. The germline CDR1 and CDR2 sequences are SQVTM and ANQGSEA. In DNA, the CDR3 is TGCAGCGTTGTCGAGACACGGACAGTCTACAATGAGCAGTTCTTC. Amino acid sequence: CSVVETRTVYNEQFF.

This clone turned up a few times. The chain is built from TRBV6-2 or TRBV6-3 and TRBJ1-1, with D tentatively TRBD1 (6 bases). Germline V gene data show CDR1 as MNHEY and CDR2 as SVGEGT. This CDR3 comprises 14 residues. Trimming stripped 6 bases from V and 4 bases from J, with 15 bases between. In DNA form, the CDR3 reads TGTGCCAGCAGCCTACAGGGATGGACCACTGAAGCTTTCTTT. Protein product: CASSLQGWTTEAFF.

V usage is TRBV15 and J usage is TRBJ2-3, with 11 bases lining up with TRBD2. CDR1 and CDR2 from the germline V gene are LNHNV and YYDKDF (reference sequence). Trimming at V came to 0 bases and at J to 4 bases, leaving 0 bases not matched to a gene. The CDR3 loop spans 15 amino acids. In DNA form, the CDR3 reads TGTGCCACCAGCAGAGATAGCGGGGGGGCAGATACGCAGTATTTT. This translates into CATSRDSGGADTQYF. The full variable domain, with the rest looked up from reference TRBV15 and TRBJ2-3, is DAMVIQNPRYQVTQFGKPVTLSCSQTLNHNVMYWYQQKSSQAPKLLFHYYDKDFNNEADTPDNFQSRRPNTSFCFLDIRSPGLGDTAMYLCATSRDSGGADTQYFGPGTRLTVL.

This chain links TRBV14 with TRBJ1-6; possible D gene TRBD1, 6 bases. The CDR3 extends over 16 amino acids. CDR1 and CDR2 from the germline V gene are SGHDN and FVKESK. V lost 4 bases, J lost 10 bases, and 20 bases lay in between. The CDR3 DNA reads TGTGCCAGCAGCCGCGGAAGGGGGGGGCGGGGATCACCCCTCCACTTT. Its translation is CASSRGRGGRGSPLHF.

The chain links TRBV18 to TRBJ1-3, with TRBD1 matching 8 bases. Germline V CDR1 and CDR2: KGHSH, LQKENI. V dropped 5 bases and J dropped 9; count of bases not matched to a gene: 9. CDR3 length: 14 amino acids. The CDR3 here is CASSSSGGEGTIYF. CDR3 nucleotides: TGTGCCAGCTCATCGTCAGGGGGCGAGGGCACCATATATTTT.

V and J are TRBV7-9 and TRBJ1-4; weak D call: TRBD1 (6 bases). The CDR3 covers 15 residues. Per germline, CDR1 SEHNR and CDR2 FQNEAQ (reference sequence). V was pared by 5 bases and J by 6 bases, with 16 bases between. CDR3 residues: CASSRKGGMDEKLFF. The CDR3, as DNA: TGTGCCAGCAGCCGAAAAGGGGGAATGGATGAAAAACTGTTTTTT. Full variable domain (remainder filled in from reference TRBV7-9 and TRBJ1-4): DTGVSQNPRHKITKRGQNVTFRCDPISEHNRLYWYRQTLGQGPEFLTYFQNEAQLEKSRLLSDRFSAERPKGSFSTLEIQRTEQGDSAMYLCASSRKGGMDEKLFFGSGTQLSVL.

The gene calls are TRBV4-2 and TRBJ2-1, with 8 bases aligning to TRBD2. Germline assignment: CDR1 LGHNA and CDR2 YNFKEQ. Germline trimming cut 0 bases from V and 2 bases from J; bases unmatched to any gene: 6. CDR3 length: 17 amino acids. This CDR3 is CASSQDQGSGTYNEQFF. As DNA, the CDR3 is TGTGCCAGCAGCCAAGATCAAGGTAGCGGGACCTACAATGAGCAGTTCTTC.

The CDR3 DNA sequence: TGTGCCAGCAGTTTTAACGGGACAGGGTATTTCGGCAATCAGCCCCAGCATTTT. Translating gives CASSFNGTGYFGNQPQHF. The chain uses TRBV28 and TRBJ1-5, with 9 bases that match TRBD1. Trimming removed 3 bases from V and 2 bases from J; junction bases left unmatched: 11. CDR3 size: 18 residues. CDR1 is MDHEN and CDR2 is SYDVKM in the germline V gene.

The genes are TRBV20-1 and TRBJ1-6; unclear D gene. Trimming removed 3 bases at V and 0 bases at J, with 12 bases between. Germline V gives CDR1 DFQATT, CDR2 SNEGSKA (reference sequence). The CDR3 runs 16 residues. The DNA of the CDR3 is TGCAGTGCTAGTACCGACTGGAGCTCCTATAATTCACCCCTCCACTTT. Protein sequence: CSASTDWSSYNSPLHF.

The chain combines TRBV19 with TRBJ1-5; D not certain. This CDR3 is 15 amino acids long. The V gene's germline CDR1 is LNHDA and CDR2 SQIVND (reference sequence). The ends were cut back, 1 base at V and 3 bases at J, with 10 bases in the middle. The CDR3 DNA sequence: TGTGCCAGTAGTATAGGATCCGGGCCCAATCAGCCCCAGCATTTT. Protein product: CASSIGSGPNQPQHF.